The rows below give T cell receptor beta chains drawn from one sample of a study of cytomegalovirus exposure and HLA in healthy donors. Clones were sequenced by immunoSEQ multiplex PCR, and TCRdb holds only the in-frame ones, with some missing. The top ten clones hold less than 25% of a sample with some 74,000 clones, around 64% of them seen once. The sample comprised PBMCs. The source of these receptors is a man in his forties in good health and CMV-seropositive. The conserved cysteine and the conserved F or W are not part of the CDR3 here. A D gene is named only where the DNA matches it firmly.

v_call cdr3_length d_call cdr3_aa
TRBV30 12 . AWSRRGDRYEQY
TRBV5-1 11 . ASSPYGRDEAF
TRBV27 13 . ASSLRPGDNSPLH
TRBV6-5 13 TRBD2 ASSYTGGLADTQY
TRBV5-6 12 TRBD1 ASSLTGGFYEQY
TRBV13 11 TRBD1 ASRNDRADEQY
TRBV7-9 13 . ASSLGLQGLYGYT
TRBV10-3 13 TRBD1 AISESVTGTYTIY
TRBV5-1 11 . ASSGATITEAF
TRBV6-5 12 TRBD2 ASSFAGTSYEQF
TRBV28 10 . ASGGGNEKLF
TRBV11-3 16 . ASSRGGVWGALNTEAF
TRBV7-9 12 . ASSLEEYQGGYT
TRBV9 13 TRBD1 ASSAGQGGYNEQF
TRBV5-6 12 . ASSRTGPGETQY
TRBV5-4 11 . ASSVSGANVLT
TRBV2 11 . ASSGMADTGEH
TRBV2 13 TRBD2 ASSEATSGDYEQY
TRBV19 14 . ASSITGTLAKNIQY
TRBV28 12 . ASSLTGQAYGYT
TRBV5-4 12 TRBD2 ASESGGGWGELF
TRBV6-5 12 TRBD2 ASRVAGGTGEQY
TRBV9 10 . ASSRGNQPQH
TRBV6-6 9 TRBD1 ASSQGAEQY